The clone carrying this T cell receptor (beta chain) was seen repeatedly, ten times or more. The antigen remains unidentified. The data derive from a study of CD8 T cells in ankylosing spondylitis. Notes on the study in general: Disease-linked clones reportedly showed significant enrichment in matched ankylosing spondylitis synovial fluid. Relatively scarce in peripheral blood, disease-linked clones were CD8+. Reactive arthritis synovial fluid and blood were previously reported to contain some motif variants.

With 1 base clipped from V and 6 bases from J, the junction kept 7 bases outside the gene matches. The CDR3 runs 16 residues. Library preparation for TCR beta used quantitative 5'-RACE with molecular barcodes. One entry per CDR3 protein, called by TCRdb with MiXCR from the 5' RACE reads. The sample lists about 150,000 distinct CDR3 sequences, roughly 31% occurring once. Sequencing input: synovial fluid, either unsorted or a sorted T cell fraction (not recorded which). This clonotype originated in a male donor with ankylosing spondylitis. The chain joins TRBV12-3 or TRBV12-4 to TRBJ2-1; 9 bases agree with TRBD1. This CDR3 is CASSLEGWTGVNEQFF. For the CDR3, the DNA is TGTGCCAGCAGTTTAGAAGGGTGGACAGGGGTCAATGAGCAGTTCTTC.